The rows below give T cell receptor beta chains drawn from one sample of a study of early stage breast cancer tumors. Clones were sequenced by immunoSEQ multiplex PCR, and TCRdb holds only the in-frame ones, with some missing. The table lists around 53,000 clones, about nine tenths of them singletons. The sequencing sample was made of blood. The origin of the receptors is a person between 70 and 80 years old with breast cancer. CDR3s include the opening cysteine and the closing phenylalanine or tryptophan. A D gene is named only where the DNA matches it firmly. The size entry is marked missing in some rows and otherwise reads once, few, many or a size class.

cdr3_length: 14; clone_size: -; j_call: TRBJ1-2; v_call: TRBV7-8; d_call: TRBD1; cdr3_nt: TGTGCCAGCAGCCCGACAGGGAGAGACTATGGCTACACCTTC; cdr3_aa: CASSPTGRDYGYTF
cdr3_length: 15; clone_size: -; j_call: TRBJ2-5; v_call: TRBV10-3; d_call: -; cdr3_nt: TGTGCCATCAGGGGCAGGGCAGGGGACCAAGAGACCCAGTACTTC; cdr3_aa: CAIRGRAGDQETQYF
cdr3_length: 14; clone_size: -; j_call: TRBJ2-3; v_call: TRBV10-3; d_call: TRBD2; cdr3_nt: TGTGCCATCAGTGAAACGACTAGCGGGGATACGCAGTATTTT; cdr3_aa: CAISETTSGDTQYF
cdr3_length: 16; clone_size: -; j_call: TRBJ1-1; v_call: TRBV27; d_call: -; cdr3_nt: TGTGCCAGCAGTTTTCAGGGGTTAGCGGGGAACACTGAAGCTTTCTTT; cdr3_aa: CASSFQGLAGNTEAFF
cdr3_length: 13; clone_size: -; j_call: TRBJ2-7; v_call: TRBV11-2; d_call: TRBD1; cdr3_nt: TGTGCCAGCAGCTTTACAGGGGTGTACGAGCAGTACTTC; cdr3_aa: CASSFTGVYEQYF
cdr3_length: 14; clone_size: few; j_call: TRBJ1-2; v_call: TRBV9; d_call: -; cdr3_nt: TGTGCCAGCAGCTCCATAAATGGAGGCTATGGCTACACCTTC; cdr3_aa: CASSSINGGYGYTF
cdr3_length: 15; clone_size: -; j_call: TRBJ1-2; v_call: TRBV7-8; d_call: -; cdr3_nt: TGTGCCAGCAGCAACGTCCCAGGGTTGGACTATGGCTACACCTTC; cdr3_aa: CASSNVPGLDYGYTF
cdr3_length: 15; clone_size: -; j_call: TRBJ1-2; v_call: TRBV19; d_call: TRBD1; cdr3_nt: TGTGCCAGTAGTATTGTGGGACAGGGGGCCGGCGGCTACACCTTC; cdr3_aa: CASSIVGQGAGGYTF
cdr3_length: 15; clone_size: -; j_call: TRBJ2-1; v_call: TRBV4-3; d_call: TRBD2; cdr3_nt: TGCGCCAGCAGCCCTCAAGCGGGGGGATACAATGAGCAGTTCTTC; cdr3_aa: CASSPQAGGYNEQFF
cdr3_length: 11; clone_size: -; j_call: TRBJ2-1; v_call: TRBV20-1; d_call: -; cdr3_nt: TGCAGTGCACAGGTCCGCGATGAGCAGTTCTTC; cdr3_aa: CSAQVRDEQFF
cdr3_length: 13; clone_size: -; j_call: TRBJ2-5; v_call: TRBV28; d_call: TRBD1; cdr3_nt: TGTGCCAGCAGTATCCGGGACAGAGGGACCCAGTACTTC; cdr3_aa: CASSIRDRGTQYF
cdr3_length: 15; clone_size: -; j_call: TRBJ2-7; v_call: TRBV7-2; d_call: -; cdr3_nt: TGTGCCAGCAGCTTCGACGGGGGTCGGGTCTACGAGCAGTACTTC; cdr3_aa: CASSFDGGRVYEQYF
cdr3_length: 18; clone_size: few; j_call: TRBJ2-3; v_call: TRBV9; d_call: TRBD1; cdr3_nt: TGTGCCAGCAGCGTAGCTACGCAGGGACAGGGAGGCGCAGATACGCAGTATTTT; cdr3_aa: CASSVATQGQGGADTQYF
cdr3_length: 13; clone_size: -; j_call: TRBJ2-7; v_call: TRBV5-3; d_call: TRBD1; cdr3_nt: TGTGCCAGCCCTCATAGGGGGCCCTACGAGCAGTACTTC; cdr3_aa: CASPHRGPYEQYF
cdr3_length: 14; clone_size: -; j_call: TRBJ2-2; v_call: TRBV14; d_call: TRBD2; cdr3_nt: TGTGCCAGCAGCCAAGATGCGGGGGCCGGGGAGCTGTTTTTT; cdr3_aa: CASSQDAGAGELFF
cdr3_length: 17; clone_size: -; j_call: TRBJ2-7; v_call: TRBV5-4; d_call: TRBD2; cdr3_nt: TGTGCCAGCAGCTTGGTAGTAGCGGGAGGGCCAAGTCGAGTGCAGTACTTC; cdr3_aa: CASSLVVAGGPSRVQYF
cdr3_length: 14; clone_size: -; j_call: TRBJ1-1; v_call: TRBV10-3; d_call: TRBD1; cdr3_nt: TGTGCCATCAGTGGGGACAGGGCGAACACTGAAGCTTTCTTT; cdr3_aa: CAISGDRANTEAFF
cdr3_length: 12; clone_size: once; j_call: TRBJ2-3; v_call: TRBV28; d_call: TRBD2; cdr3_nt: TGTGCCAGCGAATCTAGCGGGGATACGCAGTATTTT; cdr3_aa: CASESSGDTQYF
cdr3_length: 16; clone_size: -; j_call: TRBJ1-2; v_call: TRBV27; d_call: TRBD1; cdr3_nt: TGTGCCAGCAGACTCAAACGACAGGGATTAGACTATGGCTACACCTTC; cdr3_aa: CASRLKRQGLDYGYTF
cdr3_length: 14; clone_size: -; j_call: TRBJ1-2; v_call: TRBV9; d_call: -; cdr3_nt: TGTGCCAGCAGCGTAGATCAGGTTCACTATGGCTACACCTTC; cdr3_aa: CASSVDQVHYGYTF
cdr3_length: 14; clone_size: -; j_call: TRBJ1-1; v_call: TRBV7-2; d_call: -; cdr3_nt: TGTGCCAGCAGCTTAGTAGGGAGCAACACTGAAGCTTTCTTT; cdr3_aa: CASSLVGSNTEAFF
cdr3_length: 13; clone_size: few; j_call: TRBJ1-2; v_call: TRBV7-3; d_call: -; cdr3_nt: TGTGCCAGCAGCTTACAGGTCATCTATGGCTACACCTTC; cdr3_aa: CASSLQVIYGYTF
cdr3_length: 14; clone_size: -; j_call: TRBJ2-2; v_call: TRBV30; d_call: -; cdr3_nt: TGTGCCTGGAGACCGGGAGTGGGCCACGGGGAGCTGTTTTTT; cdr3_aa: CAWRPGVGHGELFF
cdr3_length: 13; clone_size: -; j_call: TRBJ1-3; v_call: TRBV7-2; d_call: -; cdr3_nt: TGTGCCAGCAGCTTAGAAGCGGGAAACACCATATATTTT; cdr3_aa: CASSLEAGNTIYF